This T cell receptor (beta chain) was recorded in a study of OX40 agonist ivuxolimab in advanced cancers. The CDR3 runs to 13 residues. CDR1 and CDR2 (germline): SGHAT, FQNNGV. Sequencing used immunoSEQ multiplex PCR; TCRdb keeps in-frame clones, though not all of them. The repertoire has 60,000 to 85,000 clones, nearly 90% of them found once; the top ten carry around 2.4%. With respect to this clone: The junction does not match germline at one end; this may be a read error.

The chain uses TRBV11-2 and TRBJ1-1, with D hard to call. The receptor comes from an adult with an advanced solid tumor such as melanoma, head and neck, liver or kidney cancer. The sequencing used CD4+ or CD8+ T cells sorted from blood, collected in a trial of the OX40 agonist ivuxolimab. CDR3 sequence reads: CVSSLERNTEAFF. The CDR3 nucleotides are TGTGTCAGCAGCTTAGAGAGGAACACTGAAGCTTTCTTT.